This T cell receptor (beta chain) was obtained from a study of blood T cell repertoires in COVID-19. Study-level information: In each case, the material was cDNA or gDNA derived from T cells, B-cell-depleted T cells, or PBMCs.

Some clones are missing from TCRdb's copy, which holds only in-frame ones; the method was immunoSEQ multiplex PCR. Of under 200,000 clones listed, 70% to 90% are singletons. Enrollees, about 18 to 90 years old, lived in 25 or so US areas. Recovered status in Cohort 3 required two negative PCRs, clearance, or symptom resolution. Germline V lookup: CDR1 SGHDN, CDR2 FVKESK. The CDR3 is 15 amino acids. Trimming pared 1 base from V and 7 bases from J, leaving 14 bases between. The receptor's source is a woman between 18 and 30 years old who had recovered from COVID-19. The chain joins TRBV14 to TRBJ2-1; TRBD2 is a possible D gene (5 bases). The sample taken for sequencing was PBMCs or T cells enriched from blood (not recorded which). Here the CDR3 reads CASSQASGLTNEQFF. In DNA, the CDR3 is TGTGCCAGCAGCCAAGCCAGCGGCTTGACTAATGAGCAGTTCTTC.